The TCR beta chain under discussion was sequenced for a study of Graves' ophthalmopathy and Graves' hyperthyroidism. Amplification of TCR beta CDR3 regions used RNA transcripts. Scientists carried out first-round RT-PCR using HTBI primers and then a second-round multiplex PCR. TCRdb independently ran MiXCR on the multiplex PCR reads; one entry per CDR3 protein. The sample carries roughly 380,000 distinct CDR3 sequences, roughly 15% recorded once. Ends included, the CDR3 has 13 residues. Worth noting for this clonotype: Its antigen is still unknown. A read error is likely, as this CDR3 ends without the conserved phenylalanine or tryptophan. It is unclear where the CDR3 begins or ends on the DNA, so no DNA is shown, and the CDR3 is as TCRdb lists it.

Study conclusions and caveats: Distinction of ophthalmopathy from stable hyperthyroidism by a 13-signature model reached approximately 89% sensitivity and 81.08% specificity.

This chain connects TRBV12-3 or TRBV12-4 to TRBJ1-1; the table calls TRBD1, which could not be checked here. The specimen sequenced was peripheral blood. This sequence was found in a woman younger than 30 with stable Graves' hyperthyroidism. This CDR3 reads CASSFGGDTEACV.